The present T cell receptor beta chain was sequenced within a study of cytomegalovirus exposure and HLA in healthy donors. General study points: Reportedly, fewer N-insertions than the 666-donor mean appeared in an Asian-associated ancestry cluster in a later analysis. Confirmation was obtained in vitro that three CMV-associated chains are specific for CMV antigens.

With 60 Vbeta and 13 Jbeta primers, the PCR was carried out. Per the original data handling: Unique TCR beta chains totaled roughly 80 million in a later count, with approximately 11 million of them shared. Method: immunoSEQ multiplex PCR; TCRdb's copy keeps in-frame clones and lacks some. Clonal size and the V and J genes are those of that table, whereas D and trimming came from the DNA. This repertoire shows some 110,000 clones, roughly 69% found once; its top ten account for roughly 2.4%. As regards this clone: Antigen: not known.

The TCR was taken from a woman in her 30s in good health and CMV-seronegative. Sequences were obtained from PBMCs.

The CDR3 DNA reads as TGTGCCAGCAGCCCTTTTGAGGGTAGCACAGATACGCAGTATTTT. Protein sequence: CASSPFEGSTDTQYF. The V call is TRBV7-3, the J call TRBJ2-3; a weak D match, TRBD2 (5 bases). The CDR3 has 15 amino acids. Germline values: CDR1 SGHTA, CDR2 FQGTGA. The V and J ends lost 5 bases and 0 bases respectively, with 12 bases between them.